This TCR beta chain was captured in a study of T cell responses to AZD1222 COVID-19 vaccine. V was pared by 3 bases and J by 2 bases, with 6 bases of the junction left unmatched. The germline V gene encodes CDR1 SGHTA and CDR2 FQGNSA. The CDR3 spans 15 residues. Notes on the study in general: After two AZD1222 doses, spike-specific TCR breadth and depth rose versus day 0. Scientists sampled the repertoires only once the peak T cell response had passed.

About this clone itself: Antigen: not known.

Using immunoSEQ multiplex PCR, the repertoire was profiled, and TCRdb retains in-frame clones only, with some absent. The data contain around 160,000 clones, around nine tenths of them seen just once; the ten biggest clones take up about 3%. V is TRBV7-2 and J is TRBJ2-5; 7 nucleotides agree with TRBD1. The receptor was derived from an adult in good health. The starting material was peripheral blood, obtained on day 0 of MenACWY control vaccination. The CDR3 protein is CASSLVRGLQETQYF. The CDR3, as DNA: TGTGCCAGCAGCTTGGTTAGGGGGCTTCAAGAGACCCAGTACTTC.